This T cell receptor beta chain came from a study of cytomegalovirus exposure and HLA in healthy donors. The study's findings and limits: It was shown in a later analysis that HLA-associated TCR beta chains were more clonally expanded than other, equally common chains. Donors belonging to an Asian-associated ancestry cluster reportedly showed fewer N-insertions in productive TCRs than the roughly 670-donor mean, according to what a later analysis found.

Every donor was a healthy person donating bone marrow. With respect to this clone: The antigen remains unidentified.

The study ran its PCR with 60 Vbeta and 13 Jbeta primers. Repertoires were generated with immunoSEQ multiplex PCR, while TCRdb's copy carries only in-frame clones and drops some. Of approximately 150,000 clones listed, around 83% were seen once; the top ten hold 4.1%. The CDR3 spans 11 residues. The V gene's germline CDR1 is SQVTM and CDR2 ANQGSEA. The V end lost 5 bases, the J end lost 3 bases, and 6 bases lay between the germline ends. This chain links TRBV29-1 with TRBJ2-3; no clear D. The sequencing input was PBMCs. The clonotype comes from a man in his fifties in good health and CMV-seropositive. DNA for the CDR3: TGCAGCGTTTTAATGACAGATACGCAGTATTTT. Protein: CSVLMTDTQYF.